This is a list of T cell receptor beta chains from one sample in a study of patients and donors after allogeneic stem cell transplantation. TCRdb itself ran the RT-PCR reads through MiXCR, one entry per CDR3 protein. There are roughly 960,000 distinct CDR3 sequences in the sample; more than 15% occur only once, and 5% to 6.5% lies in the top ten. Source material: blood, either unsorted or a sorted T cell fraction (not recorded which). The source is a human donor who was either an allogeneic HSCT recipient or a stem cell or donor lymphocyte infusion donor (not recorded which). It is not recorded whose cells these are; they may come from a transplant donor. CDR3s include the opening cysteine and the closing phenylalanine or tryptophan. The order of the fields is CDR3 DNA, CDR3 protein, clone size, J gene, V gene, D gene. A D gene is named only where the DNA matches it firmly. Clone sizes are given selectively: once, few, many, or a class where the clone is expanded.

CDR3 DNA: TGTGCCAGCAGCTCGACAGGGGGTTTCGATGGCTACACCTTC
CDR3 protein: CASSSTGGFDGYTF
clone size: -
J gene: TRBJ1-2
V gene: TRBV7-8
D gene: TRBD1

CDR3 DNA: TGTGCCAGCAGTTTGCGGGGGGCCGGTTCACCCCTCCACTTT
CDR3 protein: CASSLRGAGSPLHF
clone size: -
J gene: TRBJ1-6
V gene: TRBV27
D gene: -

CDR3 DNA: TGTGCCACCAGTGAACCGGACAGTCTGGGGGCCTACAATGAGCAGTTCTTC
CDR3 protein: CATSEPDSLGAYNEQFF
clone size: -
J gene: TRBJ2-1
V gene: TRBV24-1
D gene: -

CDR3 DNA: TGTGCCACCAGCAAACCCCCGGCCCTCTATGGCTACACCTTC
CDR3 protein: CATSKPPALYGYTF
clone size: many
J gene: TRBJ1-2
V gene: TRBV15
D gene: -

CDR3 DNA: TGCAGTGCTAGAGTGGGTCCCGGCCAGCCCCAGCATTTT
CDR3 protein: CSARVGPGQPQHF
clone size: -
J gene: TRBJ1-5
V gene: TRBV20-1
D gene: -

CDR3 DNA: TGTGCCACCCAGGGGGGAGGAGAGACCCAGTACTTC
CDR3 protein: CATQGGGETQYF
clone size: -
J gene: TRBJ2-5
V gene: TRBV2
D gene: -

CDR3 DNA: TGTGCCAGCAGTTTGAGGAGGACTACGGGGGGTACAGATACGCAGTATTTT
CDR3 protein: CASSLRRTTGGTDTQYF
clone size: few
J gene: TRBJ2-3
V gene: TRBV12-3/TRBV12-4
D gene: TRBD2

CDR3 DNA: TGCGCCAGCAGCCTACGCGGACTAGCGGGGGACGAGCAGTTCTTC
CDR3 protein: CASSLRGLAGDEQFF
clone size: -
J gene: TRBJ2-1
V gene: TRBV5-1
D gene: TRBD2

CDR3 DNA: TGTGCCAGCAGCCAAATTAGTGGGGGCTACACCTTC
CDR3 protein: CASSQISGGYTF
clone size: few
J gene: TRBJ1-2
V gene: TRBV4-2
D gene: -

CDR3 DNA: TGTGCCAGCAGTTTATGGGGGGGTCAGCCCCAGCATTTT
CDR3 protein: CASSLWGGQPQHF
clone size: few
J gene: TRBJ1-5
V gene: TRBV27
D gene: -

CDR3 DNA: TGCAGTGTCCCGGGACTAGTCGGTCCAGATACGCAGTATTTT
CDR3 protein: CSVPGLVGPDTQYF
clone size: -
J gene: TRBJ2-3
V gene: TRBV20-1
D gene: TRBD2

CDR3 DNA: TGTGCCAGCAGTCGGGGGGATCTACTCGAGCAGTACTTC
CDR3 protein: CASSRGDLLEQYF
clone size: -
J gene: TRBJ2-7
V gene: TRBV27
D gene: TRBD2

CDR3 DNA: TGTGCCAGCAGCTTTCCCTCATCTGGCGGCTACACCTTC
CDR3 protein: CASSFPSSGGYTF
clone size: -
J gene: TRBJ1-2
V gene: TRBV7-2
D gene: -

CDR3 DNA: TGTGCCAGCAGCGTAGCGGGTGACAGGTATTCACCCCTCCACTTT
CDR3 protein: CASSVAGDRYSPLHF
clone size: few
J gene: TRBJ1-6
V gene: TRBV9
D gene: -

CDR3 DNA: TGCAGTGCCCCCACTCCGGGGGCGCTTTCTGGAAACACCATATATTTT
CDR3 protein: CSAPTPGALSGNTIYF
clone size: -
J gene: TRBJ1-3
V gene: TRBV20-1
D gene: -

CDR3 DNA: TGTGCCAGCAGCTTAGTGAGTCAGGAAGGCGAAAAACTGTTTTTT
CDR3 protein: CASSLVSQEGEKLFF
clone size: few
J gene: TRBJ1-4
V gene: TRBV7-9
D gene: -

CDR3 DNA: TGCAGCGTTGATCCGAAGGCAGACTATGGCTACACCTTC
CDR3 protein: CSVDPKADYGYTF
clone size: few
J gene: TRBJ1-2
V gene: TRBV29-1
D gene: -